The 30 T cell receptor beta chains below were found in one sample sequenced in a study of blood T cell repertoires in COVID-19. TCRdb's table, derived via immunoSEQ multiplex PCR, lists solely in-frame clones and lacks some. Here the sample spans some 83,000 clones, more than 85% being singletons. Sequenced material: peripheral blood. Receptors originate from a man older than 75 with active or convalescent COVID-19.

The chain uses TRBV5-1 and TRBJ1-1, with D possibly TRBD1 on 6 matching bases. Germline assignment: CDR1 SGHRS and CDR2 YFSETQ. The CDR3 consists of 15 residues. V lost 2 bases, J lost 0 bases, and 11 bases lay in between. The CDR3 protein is CASSFFPGVNTEAFF. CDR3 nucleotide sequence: TGCGCCAGCAGCTTCTTTCCAGGGGTGAACACTGAAGCTTTCTTT.

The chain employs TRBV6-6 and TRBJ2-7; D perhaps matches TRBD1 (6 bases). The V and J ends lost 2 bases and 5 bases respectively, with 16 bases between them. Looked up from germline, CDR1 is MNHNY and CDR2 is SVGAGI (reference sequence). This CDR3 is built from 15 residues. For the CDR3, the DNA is TGTGCCAGCAGTTACCTACAGGGAATAGTCAACGAGCAGTACGTC. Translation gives CASSYLQGIVNEQYV.

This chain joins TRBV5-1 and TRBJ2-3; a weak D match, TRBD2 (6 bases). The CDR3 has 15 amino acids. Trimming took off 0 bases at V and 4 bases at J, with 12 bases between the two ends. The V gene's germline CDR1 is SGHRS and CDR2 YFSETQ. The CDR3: CASSLGGGGPDTQYF. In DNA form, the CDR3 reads TGCGCCAGCAGCTTGGGGGGTGGAGGGCCAGATACGCAGTATTTT.

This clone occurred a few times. The CDR3 spells CASSDFQGADEQFF. In DNA, the CDR3 is TGTGCCAGCTCGGATTTTCAGGGGGCGGATGAGCAGTTCTTC. V and J are TRBV6-5 and TRBJ2-1; 8 bases fit TRBD1. Trimming removed 8 bases from V and 8 bases from J; junction bases left unmatched: 11. The CDR3 extends over 14 amino acids. Per the germline V gene, CDR1 is MNHEY and CDR2 is SVGAGI.

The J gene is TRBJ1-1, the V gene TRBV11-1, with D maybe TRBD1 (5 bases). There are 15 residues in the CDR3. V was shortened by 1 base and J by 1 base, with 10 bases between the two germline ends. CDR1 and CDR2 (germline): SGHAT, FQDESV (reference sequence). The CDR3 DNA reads TGTGCCAGCAGCTTAGAAGTACAGGAGAACACTGAAGCTTTCTTT. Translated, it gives CASSLEVQENTEAFF.

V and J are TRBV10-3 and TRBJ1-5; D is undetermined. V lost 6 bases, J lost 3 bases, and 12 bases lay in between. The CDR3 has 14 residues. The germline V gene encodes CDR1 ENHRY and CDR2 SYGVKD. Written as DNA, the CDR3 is TGTGCCATCAGGGCGGGATCTCTCAATCAGCCCCAGCATTTT. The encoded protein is CAIRAGSLNQPQHF.

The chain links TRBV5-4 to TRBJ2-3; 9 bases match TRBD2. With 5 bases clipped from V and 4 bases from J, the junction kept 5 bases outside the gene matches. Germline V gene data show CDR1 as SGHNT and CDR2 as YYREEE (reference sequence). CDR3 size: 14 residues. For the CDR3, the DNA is TGTGCCAGCAGTGGCGGGGGGGCCGCAGATACGCAGTATTTT. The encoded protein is CASSGGGAADTQYF.

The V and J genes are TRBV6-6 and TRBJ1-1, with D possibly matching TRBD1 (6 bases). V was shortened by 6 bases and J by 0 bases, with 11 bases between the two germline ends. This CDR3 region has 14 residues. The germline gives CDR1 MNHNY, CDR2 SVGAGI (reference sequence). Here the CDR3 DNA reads TGTGCCAGCAGGACGAGGGGGATGAACACTGAAGCTTTCTTT. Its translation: CASRTRGMNTEAFF.

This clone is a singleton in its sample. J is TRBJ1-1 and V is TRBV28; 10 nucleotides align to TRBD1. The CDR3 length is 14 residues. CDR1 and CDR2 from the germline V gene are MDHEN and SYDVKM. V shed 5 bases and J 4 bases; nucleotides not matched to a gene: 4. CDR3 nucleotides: TGTGCCAGCAGTAAGGACAGGGGGATCACTGAAGCTTTCTTT. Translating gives CASSKDRGITEAFF. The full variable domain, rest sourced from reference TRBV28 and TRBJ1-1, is DVKVTQSSRYLVKRTGEKVFLECVQDMDHENMFWYRQDPGLGLRLIYFSYDVKMKEKGDIPEGYSVSREKKERFSLILESASTNQTSMYLCASSKDRGITEAFFGQGTRLTVV.

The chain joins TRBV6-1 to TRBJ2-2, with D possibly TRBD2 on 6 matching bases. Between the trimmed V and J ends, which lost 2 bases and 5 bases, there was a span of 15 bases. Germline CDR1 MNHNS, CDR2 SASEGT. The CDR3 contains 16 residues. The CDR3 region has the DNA TGTGCCAGCAGTGAAATATTTGGGGGGAGGACCGGGGAGCTGTTTTTT. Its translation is CASSEIFGGRTGELFF.

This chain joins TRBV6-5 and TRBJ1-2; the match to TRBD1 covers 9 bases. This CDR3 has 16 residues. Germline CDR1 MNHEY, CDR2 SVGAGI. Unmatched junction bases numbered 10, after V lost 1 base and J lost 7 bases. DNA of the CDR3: TGTGCCAGCAGTTACTGGACAGGGGCCCAAACGGGTGGCTACACCTTC. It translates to CASSYWTGAQTGGYTF.

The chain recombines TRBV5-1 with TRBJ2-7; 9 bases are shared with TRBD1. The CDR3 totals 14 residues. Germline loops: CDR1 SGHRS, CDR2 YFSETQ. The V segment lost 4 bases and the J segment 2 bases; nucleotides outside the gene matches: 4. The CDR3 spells CASSPRQGAYEQYV. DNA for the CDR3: TGCGCCAGCAGCCCCCGACAGGGGGCCTACGAGCAGTACGTC.

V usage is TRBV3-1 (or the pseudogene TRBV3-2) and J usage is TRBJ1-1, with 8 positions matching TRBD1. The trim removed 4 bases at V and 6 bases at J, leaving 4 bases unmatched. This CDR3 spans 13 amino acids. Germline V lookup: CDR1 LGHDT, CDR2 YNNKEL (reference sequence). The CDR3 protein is CASSLGQGSEAFF. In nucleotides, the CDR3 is TGTGCCAGCAGCCTAGGACAGGGATCTGAAGCTTTCTTT.

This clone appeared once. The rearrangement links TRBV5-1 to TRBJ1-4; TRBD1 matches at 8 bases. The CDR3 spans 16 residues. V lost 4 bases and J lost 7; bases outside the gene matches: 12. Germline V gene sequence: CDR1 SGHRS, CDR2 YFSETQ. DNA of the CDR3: TGCGCCAGCAGCCGGGGACAGGCGAACCGACCTGAAAAACTGTTTTTT. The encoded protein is CASSRGQANRPEKLFF.

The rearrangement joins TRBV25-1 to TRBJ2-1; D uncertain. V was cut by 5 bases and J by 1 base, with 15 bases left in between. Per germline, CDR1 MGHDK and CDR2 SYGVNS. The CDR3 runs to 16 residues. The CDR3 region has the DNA TGTGCCAGCAGTCCCACCGGCGGAGTATCCTACAATGAGCAGTTCTTC. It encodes CASSPTGGVSYNEQFF.

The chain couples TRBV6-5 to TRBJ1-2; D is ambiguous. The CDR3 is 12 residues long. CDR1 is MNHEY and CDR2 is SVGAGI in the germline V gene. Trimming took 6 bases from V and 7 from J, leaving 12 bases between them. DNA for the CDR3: TGTGCCAGCAGCACCCCCGGGTCTGGCTACACCTTC. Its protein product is CASSTPGSGYTF.

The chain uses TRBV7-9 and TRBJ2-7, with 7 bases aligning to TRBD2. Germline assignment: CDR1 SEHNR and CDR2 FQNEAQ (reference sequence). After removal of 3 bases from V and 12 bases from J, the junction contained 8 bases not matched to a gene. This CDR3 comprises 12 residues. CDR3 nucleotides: TGTGCCAGCAGCTTTACTAGCGCTAAGCCGTACGTC. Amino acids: CASSFTSAKPYV.

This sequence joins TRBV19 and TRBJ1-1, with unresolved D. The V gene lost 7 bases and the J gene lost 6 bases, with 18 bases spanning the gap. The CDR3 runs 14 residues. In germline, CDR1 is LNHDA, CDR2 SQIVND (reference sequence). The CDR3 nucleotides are TGTGCCAGTACCACGGGAGGGAATGGGGCTGAAGCTTTCTTT. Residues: CASTTGGNGAEAFF.

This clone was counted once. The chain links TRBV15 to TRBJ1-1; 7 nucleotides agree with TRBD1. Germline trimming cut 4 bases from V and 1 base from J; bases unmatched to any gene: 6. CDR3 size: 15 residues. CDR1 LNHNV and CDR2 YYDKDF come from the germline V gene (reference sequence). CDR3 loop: CATSMGQGGNTEAFF. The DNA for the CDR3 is TGTGCCACCAGCATGGGGCAGGGGGGGAACACTGAAGCTTTCTTT.

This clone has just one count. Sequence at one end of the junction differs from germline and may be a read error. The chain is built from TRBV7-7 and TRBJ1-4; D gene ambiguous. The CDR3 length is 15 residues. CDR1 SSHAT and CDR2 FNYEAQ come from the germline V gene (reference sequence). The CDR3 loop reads CASSLLNLEGEKLFF. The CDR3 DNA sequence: TGTGCTAGCAGCTTATTGAACCTAGAGGGTGAAAAACTGTTTTTT.

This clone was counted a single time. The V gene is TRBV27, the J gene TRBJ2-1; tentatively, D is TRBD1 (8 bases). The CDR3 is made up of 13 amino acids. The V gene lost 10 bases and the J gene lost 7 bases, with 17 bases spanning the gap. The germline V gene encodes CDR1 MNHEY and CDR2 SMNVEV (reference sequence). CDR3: CATWTGRGNEQFF. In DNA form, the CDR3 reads TGTGCCACCTGGACAGGGCGGGGGAATGAGCAGTTCTTC.

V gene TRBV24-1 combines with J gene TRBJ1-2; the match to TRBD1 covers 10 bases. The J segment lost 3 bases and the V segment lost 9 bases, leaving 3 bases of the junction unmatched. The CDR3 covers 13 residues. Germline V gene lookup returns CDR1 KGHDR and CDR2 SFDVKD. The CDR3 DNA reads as TGTGCCACCTCGACAGGGGGCGACTATGGCTACACCTTC. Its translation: CATSTGGDYGYTF.

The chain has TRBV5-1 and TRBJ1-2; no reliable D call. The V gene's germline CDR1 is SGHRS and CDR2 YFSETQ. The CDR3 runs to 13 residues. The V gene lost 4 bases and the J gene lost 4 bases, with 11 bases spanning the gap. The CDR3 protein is CASSQQVGYGYTF. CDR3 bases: TGCGCCAGCAGCCAGCAGGTGGGCTATGGCTACACCTTC. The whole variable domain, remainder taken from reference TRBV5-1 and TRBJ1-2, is KAGVTQTPRYLIKTRGQQVTLSCSPISGHRSVSWYQQTPGQGLQFLFEYFSETQRNKGNFPGRFSGRQFSNSRSEMNVSTLELGDSALYLCASSQQVGYGYTFGSGTRLTVV.

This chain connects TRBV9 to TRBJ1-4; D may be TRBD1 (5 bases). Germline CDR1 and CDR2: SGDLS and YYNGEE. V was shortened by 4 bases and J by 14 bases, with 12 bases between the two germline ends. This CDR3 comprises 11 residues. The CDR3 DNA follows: TGTGCCAGCAGCAAGGGACTGGGGCTGTTTTTT. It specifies CASSKGLGLFF.

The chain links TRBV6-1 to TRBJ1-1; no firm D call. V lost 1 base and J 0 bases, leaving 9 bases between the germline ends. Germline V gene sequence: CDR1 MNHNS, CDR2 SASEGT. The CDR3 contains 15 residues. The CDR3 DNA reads TGTGCCAGCAGTGAAGGTTGGGCACTGAACACTGAAGCTTTCTTT. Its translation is CASSEGWALNTEAFF.

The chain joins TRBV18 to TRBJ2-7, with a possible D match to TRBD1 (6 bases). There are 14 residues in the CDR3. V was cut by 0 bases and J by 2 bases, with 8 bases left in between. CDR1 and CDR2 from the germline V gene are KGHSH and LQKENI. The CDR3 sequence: CASSPPGHTYEQYV. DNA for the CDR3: TGTGCCAGCTCACCACCGGGACACACCTACGAGCAGTACGTC.

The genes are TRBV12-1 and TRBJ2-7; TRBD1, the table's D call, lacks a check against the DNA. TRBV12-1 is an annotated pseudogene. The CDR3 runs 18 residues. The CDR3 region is CASSFWYRDNRPSYEQYV. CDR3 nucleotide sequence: TGTGCCAGCAGCTTTTGGTACAGGGATAATAGACCTTCCTACGAGCAGTACGTC.

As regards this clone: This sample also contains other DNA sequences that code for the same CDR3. In nucleotides, the CDR3 is TGCGCCAGCAGCTTGGGGCGGGAGGGCCGGGAGACCCAGTACTTC. It codes for CASSLGREGRETQYF. J is TRBJ2-5 and V is TRBV5-1; 9 bases map to TRBD2. This CDR3 has 15 residues. The germline V gene has CDR1 SGHRS and CDR2 YFSETQ. V trimming: 0 bases; J trimming: 5 bases; junction bases outside the gene matches: 5.

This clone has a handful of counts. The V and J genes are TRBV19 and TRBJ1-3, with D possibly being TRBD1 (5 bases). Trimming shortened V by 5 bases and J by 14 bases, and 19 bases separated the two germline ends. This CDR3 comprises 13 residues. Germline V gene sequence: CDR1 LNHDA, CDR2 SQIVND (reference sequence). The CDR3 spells CASSVQQARGVYF. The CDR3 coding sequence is TGTGCCAGTAGTGTCCAACAGGCCCGGGGGGTATATTTT.

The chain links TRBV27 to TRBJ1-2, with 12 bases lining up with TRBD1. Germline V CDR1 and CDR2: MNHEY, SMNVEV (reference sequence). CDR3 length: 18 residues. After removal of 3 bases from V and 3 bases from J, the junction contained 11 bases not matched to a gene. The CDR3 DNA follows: TGTGCCAGCAGTTTGCCAAATCGGGACAGGGGGCGTCACTATGGCTACACCTTC. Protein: CASSLPNRDRGRHYGYTF.